Following are 2 T cell receptor beta chains from one sample sequenced in a study of blood T cell repertoires in COVID-19. Sequencing was performed with immunoSEQ multiplex PCR; in TCRdb, only in-frame clones are kept and a portion is missing. Of fewer than 150,000 clones in the sample, about 72% are singletons; the top ten hold approximately 10%. The sequenced material came from peripheral blood. The receptors shown here come from a man in his 60s who had recovered from COVID-19.

The chain recombines TRBV2 with TRBJ1-2; 8 bases line up with TRBD1. The CDR3 is made up of 14 amino acids. V shed 6 bases, J shed 4 bases, and the junction held 7 bases outside the gene matches. Germline V gene lookup returns CDR1 SNHLY and CDR2 FYNNEI. CDR3 in DNA: TGTGCCAGCAGACCGGACAGGGAGACCTATGGCTACACCTTC. It specifies CASRPDRETYGYTF.

The gene calls are TRBV7-2 and TRBJ2-1, with TRBD2 identical over 11 bases. V lost 3 bases, J lost 7 bases, and 8 bases stayed unmatched. This CDR3 has 16 amino acids. Germline-derived CDR1 and CDR2 are SGHTA and FQGNSA. The CDR3 protein is CASSLSTSGSQNEQFF. The CDR3 DNA follows: TGTGCCAGCAGCTTGTCTACTAGCGGGAGTCAGAATGAGCAGTTCTTC.